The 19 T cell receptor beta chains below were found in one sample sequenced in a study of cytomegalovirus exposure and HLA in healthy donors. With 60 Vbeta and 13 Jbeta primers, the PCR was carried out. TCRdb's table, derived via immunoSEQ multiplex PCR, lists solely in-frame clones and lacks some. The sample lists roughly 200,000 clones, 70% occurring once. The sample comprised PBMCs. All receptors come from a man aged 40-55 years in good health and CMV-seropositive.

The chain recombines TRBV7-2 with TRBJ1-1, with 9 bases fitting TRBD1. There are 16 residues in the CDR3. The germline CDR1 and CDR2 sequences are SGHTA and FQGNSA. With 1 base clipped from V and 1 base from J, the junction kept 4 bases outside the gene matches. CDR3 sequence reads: CASSLVGTGSNTEAFF. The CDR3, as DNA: TGTGCCAGCAGCTTAGTGGGGACAGGGTCGAACACTGAAGCTTTCTTT.

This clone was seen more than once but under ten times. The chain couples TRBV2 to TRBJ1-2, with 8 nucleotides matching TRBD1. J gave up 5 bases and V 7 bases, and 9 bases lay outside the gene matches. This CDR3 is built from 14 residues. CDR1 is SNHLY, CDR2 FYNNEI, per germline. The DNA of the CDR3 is TGTGCCAGCAAGAGTCAGGGGGCGAGGTATGGCTACACCTTC. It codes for CASKSQGARYGYTF.

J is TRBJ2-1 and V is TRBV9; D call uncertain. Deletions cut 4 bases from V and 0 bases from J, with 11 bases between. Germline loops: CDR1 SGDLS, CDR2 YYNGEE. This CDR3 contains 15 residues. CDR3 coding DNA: TGTGCCAGCAGCCCTCGGAGTTACTCCTACAATGAGCAGTTCTTC. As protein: CASSPRSYSYNEQFF.

The CDR3 spells CASSWGAGGLGANVLTF. CDR3 bases: TGTGCCAGCAGCTGGGGGGCGGGGGGGCTTGGGGCCAACGTCCTGACTTTC. The chain combines TRBV7-2 with TRBJ2-6; TRBD2 agrees at 9 bases. The CDR3 totals 17 residues. Per the germline V gene, CDR1 is SGHTA and CDR2 is FQGNSA. V shed 4 bases, J shed 3 bases, and the junction held 7 bases outside the gene matches.

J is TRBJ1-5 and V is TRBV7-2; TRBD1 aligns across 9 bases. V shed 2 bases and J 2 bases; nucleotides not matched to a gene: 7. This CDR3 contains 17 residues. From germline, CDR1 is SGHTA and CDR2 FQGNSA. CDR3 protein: CASSLSGTGLGNQPQHF. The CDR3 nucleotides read TGTGCCAGCAGCTTATCCGGGACAGGGTTAGGCAATCAGCCCCAGCATTTT.

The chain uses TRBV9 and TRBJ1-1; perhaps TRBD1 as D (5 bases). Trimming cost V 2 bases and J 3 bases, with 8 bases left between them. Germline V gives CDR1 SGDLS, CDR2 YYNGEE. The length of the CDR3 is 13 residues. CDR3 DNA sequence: TGTGCCAGCAGCGTCGGGGGGGACACTGAAGCTTTCTTT. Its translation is CASSVGGDTEAFF. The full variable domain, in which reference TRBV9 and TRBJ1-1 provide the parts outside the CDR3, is DSGVTQTPKHLITATGQRVTLRCSPRSGDLSVYWYQQSLDQGLQFLIQYYNGEERAKGNILERFSAQQFPDLHSELNLSSLELGDSALYFCASSVGGDTEAFFGQGTRLTVV.

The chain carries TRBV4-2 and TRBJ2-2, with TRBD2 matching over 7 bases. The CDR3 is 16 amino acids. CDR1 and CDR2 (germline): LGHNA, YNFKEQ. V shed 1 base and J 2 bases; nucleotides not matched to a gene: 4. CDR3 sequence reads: CASSQGSGKNTGELFF. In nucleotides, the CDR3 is TGTGCCAGCAGCCAAGGGAGCGGGAAAAACACCGGGGAGCTGTTTTTT.

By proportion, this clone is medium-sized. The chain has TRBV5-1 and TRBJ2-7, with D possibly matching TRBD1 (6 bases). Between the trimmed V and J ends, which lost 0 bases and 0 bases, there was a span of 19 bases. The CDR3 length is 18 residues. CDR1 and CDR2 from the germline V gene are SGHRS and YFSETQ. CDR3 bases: TGCGCCAGCAGCTTGGTTACGGGTGAGGGGGTTAGCTCCTACGAGCAGTACTTC. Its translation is CASSLVTGEGVSSYEQYF.

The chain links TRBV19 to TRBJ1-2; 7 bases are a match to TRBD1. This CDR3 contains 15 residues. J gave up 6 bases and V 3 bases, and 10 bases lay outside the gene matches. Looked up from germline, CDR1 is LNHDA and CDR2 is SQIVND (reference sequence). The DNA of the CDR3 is TGTGCCAGTAGTATCTGGACGGACAGGTCGGATGGCTACACCTTC. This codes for CASSIWTDRSDGYTF.

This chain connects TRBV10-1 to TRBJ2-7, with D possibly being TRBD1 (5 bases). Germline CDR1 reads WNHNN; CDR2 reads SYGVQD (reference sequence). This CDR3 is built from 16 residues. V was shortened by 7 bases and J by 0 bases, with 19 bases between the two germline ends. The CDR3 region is CASTAERRGRSYEQYF. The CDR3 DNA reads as TGCGCCAGCACCGCGGAAAGAAGGGGCCGCTCCTACGAGCAGTACTTC.

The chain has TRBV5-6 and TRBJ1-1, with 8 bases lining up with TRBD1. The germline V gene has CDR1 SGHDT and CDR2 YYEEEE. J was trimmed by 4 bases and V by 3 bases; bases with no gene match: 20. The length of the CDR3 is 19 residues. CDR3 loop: CASSSWTGSPSWGSTEAFF. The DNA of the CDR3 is TGTGCCAGCAGCTCTTGGACAGGGAGCCCAAGTTGGGGGTCCACTGAAGCTTTCTTT.

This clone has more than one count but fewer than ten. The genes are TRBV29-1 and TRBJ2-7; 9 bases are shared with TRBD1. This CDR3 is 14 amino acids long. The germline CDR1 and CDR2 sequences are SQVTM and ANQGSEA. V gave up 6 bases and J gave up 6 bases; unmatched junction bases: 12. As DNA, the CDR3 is TGCAGCGTCGCCCCCGGGGGACAGGGCTCCGAGCAGTACTTC. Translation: CSVAPGGQGSEQYF.

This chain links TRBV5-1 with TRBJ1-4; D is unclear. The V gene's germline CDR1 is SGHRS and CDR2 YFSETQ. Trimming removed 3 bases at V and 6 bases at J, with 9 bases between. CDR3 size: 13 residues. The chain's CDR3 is CASSSGLYEKLFF. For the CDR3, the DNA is TGCGCCAGCAGCTCCGGGTTGTATGAAAAACTGTTTTTT. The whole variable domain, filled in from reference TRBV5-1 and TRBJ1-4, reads KAGVTQTPRYLIKTRGQQVTLSCSPISGHRSVSWYQQTPGQGLQFLFEYFSETQRNKGNFPGRFSGRQFSNSRSEMNVSTLELGDSALYLCASSSGLYEKLFFGSGTQLSVL.

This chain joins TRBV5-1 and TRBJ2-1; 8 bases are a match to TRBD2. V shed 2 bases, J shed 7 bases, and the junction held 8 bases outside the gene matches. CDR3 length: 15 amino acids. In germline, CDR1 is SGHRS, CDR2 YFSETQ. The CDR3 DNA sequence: TGCGCCAGCAGCTTTTCATCCGGGGGGGTAAATGAGCAGTTCTTC. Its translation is CASSFSSGGVNEQFF.

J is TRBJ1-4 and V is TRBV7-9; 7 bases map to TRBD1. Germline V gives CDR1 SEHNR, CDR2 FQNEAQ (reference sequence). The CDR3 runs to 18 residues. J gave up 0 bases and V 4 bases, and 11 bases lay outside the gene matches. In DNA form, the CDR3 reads TGTGCCAGCAGCTCAGGGGGAGCAACCCTTGCAACTAATGAAAAACTGTTTTTT. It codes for CASSSGGATLATNEKLFF.

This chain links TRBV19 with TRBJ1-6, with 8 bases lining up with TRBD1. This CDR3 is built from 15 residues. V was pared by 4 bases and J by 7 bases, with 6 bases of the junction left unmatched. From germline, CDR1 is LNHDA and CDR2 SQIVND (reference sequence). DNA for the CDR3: TGTGCCAGTAGTAGATACGGACAGGGAAATTCACCCCTCCACTTT. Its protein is CASSRYGQGNSPLHF.

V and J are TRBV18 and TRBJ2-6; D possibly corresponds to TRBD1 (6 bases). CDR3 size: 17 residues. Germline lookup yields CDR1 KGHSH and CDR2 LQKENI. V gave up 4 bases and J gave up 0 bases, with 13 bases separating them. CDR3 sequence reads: CASSQQGPLSGANVLTF. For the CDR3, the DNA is TGTGCCAGCTCACAACAGGGCCCACTCTCTGGGGCCAACGTCCTGACTTTC.

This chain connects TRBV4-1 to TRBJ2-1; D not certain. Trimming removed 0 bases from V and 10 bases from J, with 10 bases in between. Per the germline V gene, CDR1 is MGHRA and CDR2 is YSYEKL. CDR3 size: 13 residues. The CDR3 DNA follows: TGCGCCAGCAGCCAAGATCTCGGCAGGGAGCAGTTCTTC. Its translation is CASSQDLGREQFF.

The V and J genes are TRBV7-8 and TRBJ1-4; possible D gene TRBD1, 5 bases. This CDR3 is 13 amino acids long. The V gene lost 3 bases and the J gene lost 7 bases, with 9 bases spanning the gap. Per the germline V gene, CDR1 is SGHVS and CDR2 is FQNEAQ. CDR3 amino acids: CASSLGPIEKLFF. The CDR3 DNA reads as TGTGCCAGCAGCTTGGGGCCCATTGAAAAACTGTTTTTT.